This T cell receptor beta chain was retrieved from a study of T cell changes during pregnancy in multiple sclerosis. Sequencing was performed with immunoSEQ multiplex PCR; in TCRdb, only in-frame clones are kept and a portion is missing. The data show 55,000 to 65,000 clones, about 93% seen once. The sequenced sample was CD4+ T cells from peripheral blood mononuclear cells, obtained before pregnancy. The receptor comes from a female donor with multiple sclerosis, enrolled in a pregnancy study.

The CDR3 DNA follows: TGTGCCAGCAGTTTGGGAAGTAGGGGACAGGGAAGGGATGAGCAGTTCTTC. It specifies CASSLGSRGQGRDEQFF. The chain has TRBV28 and TRBJ2-1, with 9 bases matching TRBD1. The CDR3 spans 17 residues. V lost 3 bases and J lost 8; bases outside the gene matches: 14. Looked up from germline, CDR1 is MDHEN and CDR2 is SYDVKM.